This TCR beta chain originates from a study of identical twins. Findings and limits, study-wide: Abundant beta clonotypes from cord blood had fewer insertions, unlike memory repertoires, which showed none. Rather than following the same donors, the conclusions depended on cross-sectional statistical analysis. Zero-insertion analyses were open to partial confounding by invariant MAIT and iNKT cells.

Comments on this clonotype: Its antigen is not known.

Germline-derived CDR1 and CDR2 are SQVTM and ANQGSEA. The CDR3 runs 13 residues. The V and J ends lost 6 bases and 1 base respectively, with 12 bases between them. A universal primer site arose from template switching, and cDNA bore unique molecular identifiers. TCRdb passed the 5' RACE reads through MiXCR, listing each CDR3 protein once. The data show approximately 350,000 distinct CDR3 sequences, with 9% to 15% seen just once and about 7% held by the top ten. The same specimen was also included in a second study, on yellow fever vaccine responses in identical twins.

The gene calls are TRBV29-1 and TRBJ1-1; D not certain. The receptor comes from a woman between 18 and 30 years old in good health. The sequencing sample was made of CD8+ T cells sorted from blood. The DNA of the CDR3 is TGCAGCGTCGCGGAAGGTTGGAACACTGAAGCTTTCTTT. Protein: CSVAEGWNTEAFF.